This TCR beta chain was profiled in a study of regulatory T cells in long-lasting Graves disease. The study's findings and limits: Persistent-disease Graves' patients showed less TCR diversity than new cases. Thyroid tissue went unexamined; only peripheral blood was analyzed.

A note on this clonotype: What it binds is not known. The junction differs from germline at one of its ends, possibly a read error.

Construction of TCR beta libraries relied on iRepertoire HTBI primers and on Arm-PCR targeting CDR3 regions. TCRdb called the multiplex PCR reads again in MiXCR, with one record for every CDR3 protein. The sample has nearly 350,000 distinct CDR3 sequences, 15% to 20% seen once. Germline values: CDR1 MNHNS, CDR2 SASEGT. This CDR3 is built from 15 residues. Time point reported: persistent/refractory GD, antithyroid drugs over 5 years with positive TRAb. TCR sequences were obtained from RNA taken from PBMCs. The origin of this receptor is a female donor with Graves disease. The specimen comprised peripheral blood mononuclear cells (PBMCs), sampled when the disease was refractory, from a patient treated with antithyroid drugs. The V and J genes are TRBV6-1 and TRBJ2-7; a possible D gene is TRBD1 (7 bases). This CDR3 reads CASSEGGGFKYEQYF. CDR3 sequence (DNA): TGTGCCAGCAGCGAAGGAGGGGGCTTCAAGTACGAGCAGTACTTC.